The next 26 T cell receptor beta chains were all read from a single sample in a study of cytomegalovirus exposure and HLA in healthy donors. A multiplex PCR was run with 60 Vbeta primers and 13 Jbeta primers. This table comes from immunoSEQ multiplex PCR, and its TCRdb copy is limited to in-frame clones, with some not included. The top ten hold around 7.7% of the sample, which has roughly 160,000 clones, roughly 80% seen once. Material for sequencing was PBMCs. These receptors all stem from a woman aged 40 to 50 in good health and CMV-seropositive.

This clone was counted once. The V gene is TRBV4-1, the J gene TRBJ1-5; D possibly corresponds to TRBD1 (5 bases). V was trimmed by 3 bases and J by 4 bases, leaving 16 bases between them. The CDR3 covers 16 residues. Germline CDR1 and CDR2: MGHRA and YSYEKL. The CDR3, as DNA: TGCGCCAGCAGCCAGGAACGGGGACTGTTGAATCAGCCCCAGCATTTT. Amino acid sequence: CASSQERGLLNQPQHF.

The DNA for the CDR3 is TGTGCCAGCCATCAACAGCAGCAGGGCGAGCAGTACTTC. Amino acid sequence: CASHQQQQGEQYF. The chain has TRBV28 and TRBJ2-7, with D perhaps matching TRBD1 (5 bases). Germline CDR1 reads MDHEN; CDR2 reads SYDVKM. CDR3 length: 13 residues. V lost 8 bases and J lost 6, with 17 bases in between.

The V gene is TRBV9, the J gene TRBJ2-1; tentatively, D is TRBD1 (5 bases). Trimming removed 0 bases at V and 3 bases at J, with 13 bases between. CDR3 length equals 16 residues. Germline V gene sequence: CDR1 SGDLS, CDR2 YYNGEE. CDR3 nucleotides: TGTGCCAGCAGCGTAGAAAGTCAGGGTGGCTACAATGAGCAGTTCTTC. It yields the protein CASSVESQGGYNEQFF.

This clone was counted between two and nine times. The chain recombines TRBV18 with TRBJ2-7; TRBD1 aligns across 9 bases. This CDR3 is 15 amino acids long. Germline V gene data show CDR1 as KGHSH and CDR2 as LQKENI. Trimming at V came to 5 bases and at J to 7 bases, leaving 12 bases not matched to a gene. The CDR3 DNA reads TGTGCCAGCTCAGACCTAACACCGGGACAGGGAGAGCAGTACTTC. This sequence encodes CASSDLTPGQGEQYF.

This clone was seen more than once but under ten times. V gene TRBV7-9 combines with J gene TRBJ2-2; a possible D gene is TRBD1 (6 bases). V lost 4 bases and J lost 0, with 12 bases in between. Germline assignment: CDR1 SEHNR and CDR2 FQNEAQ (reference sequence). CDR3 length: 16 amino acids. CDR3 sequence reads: CASSSNRETNTGELFF. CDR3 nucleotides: TGTGCCAGCAGCTCGAACAGGGAGACGAACACCGGGGAGCTGTTTTTT.

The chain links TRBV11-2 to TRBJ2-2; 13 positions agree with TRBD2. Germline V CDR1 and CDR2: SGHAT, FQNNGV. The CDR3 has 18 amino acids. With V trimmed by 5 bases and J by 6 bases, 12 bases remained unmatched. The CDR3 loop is CASSPPGLAGVRPGELFF. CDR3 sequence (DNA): TGTGCCAGCAGCCCCCCCGGACTAGCGGGAGTTAGGCCCGGGGAGCTGTTTTTT.

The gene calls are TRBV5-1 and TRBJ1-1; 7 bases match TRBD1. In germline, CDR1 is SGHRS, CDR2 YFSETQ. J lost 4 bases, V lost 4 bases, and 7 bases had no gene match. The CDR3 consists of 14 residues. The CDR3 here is CASSTDRAGTEAFF. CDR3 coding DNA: TGCGCCAGCAGCACCGACAGGGCGGGCACTGAAGCTTTCTTT.

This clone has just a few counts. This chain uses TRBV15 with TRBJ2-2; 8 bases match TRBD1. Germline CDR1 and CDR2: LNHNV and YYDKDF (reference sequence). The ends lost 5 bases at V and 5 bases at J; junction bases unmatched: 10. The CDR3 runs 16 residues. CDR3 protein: CATSGRQGLLTGELFF. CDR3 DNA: TGTGCCACCAGCGGTAGACAGGGGCTACTAACCGGGGAGCTGTTTTTT. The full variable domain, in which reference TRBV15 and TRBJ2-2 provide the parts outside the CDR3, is DAMVIQNPRYQVTQFGKPVTLSCSQTLNHNVMYWYQQKSSQAPKLLFHYYDKDFNNEADTPDNFQSRRPNTSFCFLDIRSPGLGDTAMYLCATSGRQGLLTGELFFGEGSRLTVL.

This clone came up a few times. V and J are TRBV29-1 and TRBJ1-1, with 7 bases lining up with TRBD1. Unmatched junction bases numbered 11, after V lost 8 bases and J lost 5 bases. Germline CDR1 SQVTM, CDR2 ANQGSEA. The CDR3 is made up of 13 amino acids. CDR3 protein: CSPAEGAGTEAFF. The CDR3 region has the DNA TGCAGCCCGGCGGAGGGGGCGGGTACTGAAGCTTTCTTT.

CDR3 region: CASRDRANYGYTF. The CDR3 DNA sequence: TGCGCCAGCAGGGACAGGGCTAACTATGGCTACACCTTC. The chain uses TRBV5-1 and TRBJ1-2; 8 positions match TRBD1. CDR1 is SGHRS, CDR2 YFSETQ, per germline. Losses at the gene ends were 5 bases for V and 0 bases for J; bases not matched to a gene: 0. The CDR3 extends over 13 amino acids.

The CDR3 protein is CASTAKGVNEQFF. The CDR3 bases are TGTGCCAGCACCGCCAAAGGGGTAAATGAGCAGTTCTTC. The chain employs TRBV7-2 and TRBJ2-1; TRBD1 is a possible D gene (5 bases). This CDR3 contains 13 residues. The germline gives CDR1 SGHTA, CDR2 FQGNSA. The V and J ends lost 7 bases and 7 bases respectively, with 14 bases between them.

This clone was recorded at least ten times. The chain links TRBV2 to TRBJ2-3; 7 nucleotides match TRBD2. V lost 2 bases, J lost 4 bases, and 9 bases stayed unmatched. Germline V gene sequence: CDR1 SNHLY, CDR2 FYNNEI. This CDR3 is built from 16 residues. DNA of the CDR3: TGTGCCAGCAGTGAATTTGGGGGAGGGCCGGCAGATACGCAGTATTTT. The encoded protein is CASSEFGGGPADTQYF.

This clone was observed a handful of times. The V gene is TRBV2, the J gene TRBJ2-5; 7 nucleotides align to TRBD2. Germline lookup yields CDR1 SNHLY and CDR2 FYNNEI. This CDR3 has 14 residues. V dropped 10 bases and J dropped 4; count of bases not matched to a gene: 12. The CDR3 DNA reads TGTGCCACCTCTCGCGGGCTAGCGGCAGAGACCCAGTACTTC. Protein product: CATSRGLAAETQYF.

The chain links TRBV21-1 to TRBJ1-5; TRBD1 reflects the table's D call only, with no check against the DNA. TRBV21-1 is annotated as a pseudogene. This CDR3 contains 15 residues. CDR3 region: CASSKTGAGNQPQHF. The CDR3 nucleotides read TGTGCCAGCAGCAAGACAGGTGCAGGGAATCAGCCCCAGCATTTT.

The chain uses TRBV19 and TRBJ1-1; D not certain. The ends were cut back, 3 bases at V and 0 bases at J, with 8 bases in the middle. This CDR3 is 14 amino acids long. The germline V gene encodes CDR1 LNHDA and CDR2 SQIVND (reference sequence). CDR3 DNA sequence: TGTGCCAGTAGTATGGTGCAGATGAACACTGAAGCTTTCTTT. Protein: CASSMVQMNTEAFF.

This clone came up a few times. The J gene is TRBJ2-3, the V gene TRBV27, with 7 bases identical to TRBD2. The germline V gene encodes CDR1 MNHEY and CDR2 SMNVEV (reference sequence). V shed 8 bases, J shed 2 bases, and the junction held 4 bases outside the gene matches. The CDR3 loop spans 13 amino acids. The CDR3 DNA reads TGTGCCAGCCTGGGAGGGGCCACAGATACGCAGTATTTT. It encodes CASLGGATDTQYF.

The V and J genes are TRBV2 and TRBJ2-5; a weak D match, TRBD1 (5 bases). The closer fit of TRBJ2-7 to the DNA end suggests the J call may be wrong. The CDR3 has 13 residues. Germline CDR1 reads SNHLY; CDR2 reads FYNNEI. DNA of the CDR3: TGTGCCAGCAGGGACACTTATGCCTACGAGCAGTACTTC. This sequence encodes CASRDTYAYEQYF.

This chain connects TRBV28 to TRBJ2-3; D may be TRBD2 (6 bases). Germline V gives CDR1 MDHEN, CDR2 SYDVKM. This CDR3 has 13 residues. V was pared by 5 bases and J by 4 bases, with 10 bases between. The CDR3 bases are TGTGCCAGCAGTCTGACTAGTCCAGATACGCAGTATTTT. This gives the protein CASSLTSPDTQYF.

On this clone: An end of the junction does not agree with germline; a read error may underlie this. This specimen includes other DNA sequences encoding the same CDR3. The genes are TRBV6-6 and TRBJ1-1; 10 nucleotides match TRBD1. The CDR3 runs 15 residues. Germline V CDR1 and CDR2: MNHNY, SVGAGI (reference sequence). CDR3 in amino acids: CASSSGDRGRTEAFF. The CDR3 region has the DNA TGTGCCAGCAGCTCCGGGGACAGGGGTAGAACTGAGGCTTTCTTT.

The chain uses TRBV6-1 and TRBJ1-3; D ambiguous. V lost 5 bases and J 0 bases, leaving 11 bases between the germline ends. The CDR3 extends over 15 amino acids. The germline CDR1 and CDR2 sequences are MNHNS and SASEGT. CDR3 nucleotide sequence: TGTGCCAGCAGTTTTAATCCGGGCTCTGGAAACACCATATATTTT. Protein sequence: CASSFNPGSGNTIYF.

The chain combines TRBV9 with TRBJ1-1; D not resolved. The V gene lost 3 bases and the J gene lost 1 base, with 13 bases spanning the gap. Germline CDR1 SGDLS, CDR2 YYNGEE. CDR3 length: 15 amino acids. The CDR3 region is CASSALGRGNTEAFF. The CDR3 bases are TGTGCCAGCAGCGCACTAGGGCGCGGGAACACTGAAGCTTTCTTT. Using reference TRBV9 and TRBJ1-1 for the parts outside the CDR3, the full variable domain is DSGVTQTPKHLITATGQRVTLRCSPRSGDLSVYWYQQSLDQGLQFLIQYYNGEERAKGNILERFSAQQFPDLHSELNLSSLELGDSALYFCASSALGRGNTEAFFGQGTRLTVV.

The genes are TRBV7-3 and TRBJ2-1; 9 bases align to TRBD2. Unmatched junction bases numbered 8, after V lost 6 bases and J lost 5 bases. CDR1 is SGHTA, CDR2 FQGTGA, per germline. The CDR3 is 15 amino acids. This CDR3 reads CASRAGTSLNNEQFF. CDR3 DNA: TGTGCCAGCAGGGCCGGGACTAGCCTAAACAATGAGCAGTTCTTC.

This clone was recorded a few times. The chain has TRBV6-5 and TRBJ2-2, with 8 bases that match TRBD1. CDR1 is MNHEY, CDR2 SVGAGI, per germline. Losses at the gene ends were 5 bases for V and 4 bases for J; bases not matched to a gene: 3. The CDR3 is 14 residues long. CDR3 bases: TGTGCCAGCAGTCAACAGGGGGGCACCGGGGAGCTGTTTTTT. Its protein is CASSQQGGTGELFF.

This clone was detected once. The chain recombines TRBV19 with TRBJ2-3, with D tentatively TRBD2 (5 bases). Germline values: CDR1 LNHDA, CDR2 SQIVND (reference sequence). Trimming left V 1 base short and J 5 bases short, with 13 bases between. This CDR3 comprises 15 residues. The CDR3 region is CASSIGGLALDTQYF. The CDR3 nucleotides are TGTGCCAGTAGTATAGGAGGGCTGGCTTTAGATACGCAGTATTTT.

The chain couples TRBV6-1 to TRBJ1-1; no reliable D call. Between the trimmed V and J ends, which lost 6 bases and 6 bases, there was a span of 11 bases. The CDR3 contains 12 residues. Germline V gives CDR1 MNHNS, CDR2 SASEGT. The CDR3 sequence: CASSLRVAEAFF. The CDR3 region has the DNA TGTGCCAGCAGCCTGAGGGTCGCTGAAGCTTTCTTT.

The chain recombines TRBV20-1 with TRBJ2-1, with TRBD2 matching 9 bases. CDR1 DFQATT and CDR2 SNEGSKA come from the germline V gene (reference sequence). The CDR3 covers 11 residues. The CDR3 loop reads CSIAGEDEQFF. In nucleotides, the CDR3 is TGCAGCATAGCGGGAGAGGATGAGCAGTTCTTC.